This entry lists 7 T cell receptor beta chains sequenced from one sample in a study of cytomegalovirus exposure and HLA in healthy donors. Vbeta (60) and Jbeta (13) primers were used in the PCR. Sequenced by immunoSEQ multiplex PCR; TCRdb stores in-frame clones only, minus some. The top ten clones hold 1% of a sample with roughly 130,000 clones, approximately 80% of them seen once. The sequenced sample consisted of PBMCs. These receptors came from a middle-aged man in good health and CMV-seronegative.

The J gene is TRBJ1-1, the V gene TRBV15, with 9 bases lining up with TRBD1. V lost 4 bases, J lost 5 bases, and 5 bases stayed unmatched. The CDR3 has 14 residues. Germline-derived CDR1 and CDR2 are LNHNV and YYDKDF (reference sequence). DNA for the CDR3: TGTGCCACCAGCAAGGGACAGGGTCGGACTGAAGCTTTCTTT. Translated: CATSKGQGRTEAFF.

This chain links TRBV28 with TRBJ2-1; 11 nucleotides line up with TRBD2. The junction had 6 bases not matched to a gene; V was cut back by 3 bases and J by 8 bases. CDR1 MDHEN and CDR2 SYDVKM come from the germline V gene. The CDR3 sequence is 15 residues long. Written as DNA, the CDR3 is TGTGCCAGCAGTTTGTGGGCTAGCGGGAGGTATGAGCAGTTCTTC. Protein product: CASSLWASGRYEQFF.

This clone appeared a single time. The V call is TRBV2, the J call TRBJ2-3; 11 bases map to TRBD2. The germline V gene encodes CDR1 SNHLY and CDR2 FYNNEI. V shed 6 bases, J shed 3 bases, and the junction held 11 bases outside the gene matches. This CDR3 is 17 amino acids long. In nucleotides, the CDR3 is TGTGCCAGCAGCGTGACTAGCGGGACTCACGGTACAGATACGCAGTATTTT. This translates into CASSVTSGTHGTDTQYF.

Details on this clone: Within the sample, other DNA sequences also encode this same CDR3. The gene calls are TRBV6-1 and TRBJ1-5; D is unresolved. Trimming took 0 bases from V and 4 from J, leaving 7 bases between them. There are 14 residues in the CDR3. The V gene's germline CDR1 is MNHNS and CDR2 SASEGT. The CDR3 reads CASSEAPVNQPQHF. CDR3 DNA: TGTGCCAGCAGTGAAGCCCCCGTAAATCAGCCCCAGCATTTT.

This clone was counted once. The V call is TRBV10-3, the J call TRBJ2-1; 10 bases agree with TRBD2. V lost 8 bases to trimming and J lost 8 bases; unmatched junction nucleotides: 9. Germline lookup yields CDR1 ENHRY and CDR2 SYGVKD. CDR3 size: 14 residues. Here the CDR3 DNA reads TGTGCCATCCAGCGGGAGGGCCCCGTTTATGAGCAGTTCTTC. Its protein product is CAIQREGPVYEQFF.

The rearrangement joins TRBV29-1 to TRBJ1-2; D gene unclear. This CDR3 region has 12 residues. V was pared by 3 bases and J by 2 bases, with 7 bases between. Germline V gives CDR1 SQVTM, CDR2 ANQGSEA. The CDR3 reads CSVEEDNYGYTF. CDR3 nucleotides: TGCAGCGTTGAGGAGGACAACTATGGCTACACCTTC.

The rearrangement joins TRBV10-1 to TRBJ2-3; TRBD1 matches 7 bases. Per the germline V gene, CDR1 is WNHNN and CDR2 is SYGVQD (reference sequence). The length of the CDR3 is 16 residues. The V gene end was trimmed by 2 bases and the J gene end by 3 bases; junction bases not matched to a gene: 8. This CDR3 is CASSEGIVTGTDTQYF. In DNA, the CDR3 is TGCGCCAGCAGTGAGGGGATTGTGACAGGGACAGATACGCAGTATTTT.